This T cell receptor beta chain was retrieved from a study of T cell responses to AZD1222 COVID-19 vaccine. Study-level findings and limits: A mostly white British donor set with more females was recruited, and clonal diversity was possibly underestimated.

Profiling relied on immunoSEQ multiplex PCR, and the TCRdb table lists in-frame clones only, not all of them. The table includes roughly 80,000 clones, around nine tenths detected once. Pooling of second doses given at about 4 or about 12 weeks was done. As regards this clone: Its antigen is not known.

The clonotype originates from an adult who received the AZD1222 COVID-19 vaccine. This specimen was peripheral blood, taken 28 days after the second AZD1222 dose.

In DNA, the CDR3 is TGTGCCAGCAGTACTGGACAGCCAACCGCCTATGGCTACACCTTC. Amino acid sequence: CASSTGQPTAYGYTF. The chain has TRBV6-1 and TRBJ1-2; perhaps TRBD1 as D (6 bases). This CDR3 comprises 15 residues. Trimming pared 5 bases from V and 4 bases from J, leaving 17 bases between. The germline gives CDR1 MNHNS, CDR2 SASEGT.